This passage covers 18 T cell receptor beta chains from one sample sequenced in a study of T cells after yellow fever vaccination. One entry per CDR3 protein results from TCRdb running MiXCR on the 5' RACE reads. Of some 9,300 distinct CDR3 sequences in the sample, 4% to 5.5% were seen once. Sample: PBMCs, either bulk or a sorted T-cell subset (CD4+, CD8+, memory, or dextramer-sorted; not recorded which), taken more than 14 days after the first yellow fever vaccination. The source is a man younger than 30 who received the YFV17D yellow fever vaccine.

This clonotype was seen ten or more times. The CDR3 DNA is TGTGCCAGCAGCTTGGAGGACCTGAATGAGCAGTTCTTC. This encodes CASSLEDLNEQFF. The chain is built from TRBV5-6 and TRBJ2-1; no definite D call. Germline V gene lookup returns CDR1 SGHDT and CDR2 YYEEEE. This CDR3 has 13 residues. The ends were cut back, 0 bases at V and 7 bases at J, with 8 bases in the middle.

Sample share makes this clonotype medium-sized. This chain joins TRBV28 and TRBJ2-4, with D possibly being TRBD1 or TRBD2 (6 bases each). The germline V and J ends were trimmed by 11 bases and 0 bases, with 14 bases remaining between them. The CDR3 is 14 residues long. The germline gives CDR1 MDHEN, CDR2 SYDVKM. The CDR3 protein is CAARGPQAKNIQYF. The CDR3 DNA is TGTGCCGCTCGGGGGCCCCAAGCCAAAAACATTCAGTACTTC.

Judged by abundance, this clonotype is medium-sized. J is TRBJ2-1 and V is TRBV18; 8 bases match TRBD2. V lost 0 bases, J lost 3 bases, and 1 base stayed unmatched. Germline assignment: CDR1 KGHSH and CDR2 LQKENI. This CDR3 has 15 amino acids. CDR3 DNA sequence: TGTGCCAGCTCACCACCCGGGGGGGGCTACAATGAGCAGTTCTTC. Amino acid sequence: CASSPPGGGYNEQFF.

This clonotype has at least ten counts. V gene TRBV5-6 combines with J gene TRBJ2-7; TRBD1 agrees at 7 bases. This CDR3 contains 14 residues. Germline loops: CDR1 SGHDT, CDR2 YYEEEE. V gave up 5 bases and J gave up 3 bases; unmatched junction bases: 8. CDR3 nucleotide sequence: TGTGCCAGCAGTTCCACTGGGACAGACTACGAGCAGTACTTC. The encoded protein is CASSSTGTDYEQYF.

This clonotype was detected many times. The gene calls are TRBV7-3 and TRBJ1-2; D uncertain. V was pared by 4 bases and J by 2 bases, with 20 bases between. The CDR3 has 17 amino acids. The V gene's germline CDR1 is SGHTA and CDR2 FQGTGA. The CDR3 loop is CASSSLSRLRKNYGYTF. The CDR3 DNA reads as TGTGCCAGCAGCTCCCTTTCGAGACTTAGGAAGAACTATGGCTACACCTTC. The whole variable domain, filled in from reference TRBV7-3 and TRBJ1-2, reads GAGVSQTPSNKVTEKGKYVELRCDPISGHTALYWYRQSLGQGPEFLIYFQGTGAADDSGLPNDRFFAVRPEGSVSTLKIQRTERGDSAVYLCASSSLSRLRKNYGYTFGSGTRLTVV.

Sample share makes this clonotype medium-sized. The V gene is TRBV4-2, the J gene TRBJ2-3, with a tentative D call TRBD1 (5 bases). The CDR3 length is 15 residues. Trimming took 0 bases from V and 4 from J, leaving 11 bases between them. Germline loops: CDR1 LGHNA, CDR2 YNFKEQ. CDR3 coding DNA: TGTGCCAGCAGCCAAGAGGGGTCAGGGCCAGATACGCAGTATTTT. Encoded protein: CASSQEGSGPDTQYF.

This clonotype was seen a handful of times. J is TRBJ2-5 and V is TRBV15; D assignment may be TRBD1 or TRBD2 (6 bases each). The ends were cut back, 1 base at V and 5 bases at J, with 11 bases in the middle. From germline, CDR1 is LNHNV and CDR2 YYDKDF (reference sequence). CDR3 length: 14 residues. The CDR3 DNA is TGTGCCACCAGCAGAGGGGGGGCCCGGGAGACCCAGTACTTC. This encodes CATSRGGARETQYF. The whole variable domain, filled in from reference TRBV15 and TRBJ2-5, reads DAMVIQNPRYQVTQFGKPVTLSCSQTLNHNVMYWYQQKSSQAPKLLFHYYDKDFNNEADTPDNFQSRRPNTSFCFLDIRSPGLGDTAMYLCATSRGGARETQYFGPGTRLLVL.

There are many counts of this clonotype. The chain recombines TRBV5-5 with TRBJ2-2, with a weak D call TRBD2 (5 bases). In germline, CDR1 is SGHKS, CDR2 YYEKEE (reference sequence). The CDR3 is 15 residues long. Trimming removed 5 bases from V and 1 base from J, with 12 bases in between. The CDR3, as DNA: TGTGCCAGCAGTGGAGGTCGGGGGAACACCGGGGAGCTGTTTTTT. Its protein product is CASSGGRGNTGELFF.

In its sample, this clonotype is medium-sized. The chain is built from TRBV11-2 and TRBJ2-5, with D hard to call. Germline CDR1 and CDR2: SGHAT and FQNNGV. The CDR3 runs 13 residues. V was clipped by 5 bases and J by 5 bases, with 12 bases between them. The CDR3, as DNA: TGTGCCAGCAGCCTCAGTGGGCGGGAGACCCAGTACTTC. Translation: CASSLSGRETQYF.

This clonotype was counted ten times or more. This chain joins TRBV7-2 and TRBJ2-7, with D unresolved. The CDR3 totals 15 residues. Germline CDR1 and CDR2: SGHTA and FQGNSA. With 5 bases removed from V and 3 bases from J, the gap between germline ends came to 17 bases. Here the CDR3 DNA reads TGTGCCAGCAGCCCGGACGGAACACGAAGCTACGAGCAGTACTTC. This gives the protein CASSPDGTRSYEQYF.

Sample share makes this clonotype medium-sized. The chain links TRBV7-2 to TRBJ2-5, with a weak D call TRBD1 (6 bases). V was pared by 0 bases and J by 2 bases, with 10 bases between. There are 15 residues in the CDR3. The germline V gene encodes CDR1 SGHTA and CDR2 FQGNSA. The CDR3 bases are TGTGCCAGCAGCTTAGCCGACAGGAAACAAGAGACCCAGTACTTC. This translates into CASSLADRKQETQYF. The full variable domain, its missing parts supplied by reference TRBV7-2 and TRBJ2-5, is GAGVSQSPSNKVTEKGKDVELRCDPISGHTALYWYRQSLGQGLEFLIYFQGNSAPDKSGLPSDRFSAERTGGSVSTLTIQRTQQEDSAVYLCASSLADRKQETQYFGPGTRLLVL.

The J gene is TRBJ2-7, the V gene TRBV15; D might be TRBD1 (6 bases). V was pared by 9 bases and J by 0 bases, with 12 bases between. The CDR3 is 13 residues long. CDR1 and CDR2 from the germline V gene are LNHNV and YYDKDF (reference sequence). In DNA form, the CDR3 reads TGTGCCACTACGCAGGGGCCCTCCTACGAGCAGTACTTC. Its translation: CATTQGPSYEQYF.

Many counts were recorded for this clonotype. The chain uses TRBV6-9 and TRBJ2-5; 13 bases match TRBD2. The J segment lost 1 base and the V segment lost 6 bases, leaving 11 bases of the junction unmatched. The CDR3 spans 18 residues. Germline lookup yields CDR1 MNHGY and CDR2 SVAAGI. In DNA form, the CDR3 reads TGTGCCAGCAGCCCGCGGACTAGCGGGGGAGAGCCCCAAGAGACCCAGTACTTC. Residues: CASSPRTSGGEPQETQYF.

This clonotype showed up many times. The chain recombines TRBV7-2 with TRBJ1-1; tentatively, D is TRBD1 (5 bases). The CDR3 loop spans 13 amino acids. Germline V lookup: CDR1 SGHTA, CDR2 FQGNSA. V lost 4 bases and J 1 base, leaving 7 bases between the germline ends. The CDR3 loop is CASSYGQNTEAFF. CDR3 nucleotides: TGTGCCAGCAGCTACGGACAGAACACTGAAGCTTTCTTT.

This clonotype counts as medium-sized. The rearrangement uses TRBV10-3 and TRBJ2-5, with 7 bases aligning to TRBD1. This CDR3 has 13 residues. Germline CDR1 and CDR2: ENHRY and SYGVKD. Losses at the gene ends were 10 bases for V and 5 bases for J; bases not matched to a gene: 10. The CDR3 sequence: CATRQGSVETQYF. CDR3 DNA sequence: TGTGCCACGCGACAGGGTTCGGTTGAGACCCAGTACTTC.

At least ten counts were recorded for this clonotype. The rearrangement links TRBV12-3 or TRBV12-4 to TRBJ1-4; TRBD1 aligns across 10 bases. V lost 3 bases and J lost 8; bases outside the gene matches: 3. CDR3 length: 14 amino acids. CDR3 sequence (DNA): TGTGCCAGCAGTTTCGGGACAGGGGAAGAAAAACTGTTTTTT. This codes for CASSFGTGEEKLFF.

The chain has TRBV2 and TRBJ1-3; D gene unclear. Germline lookup yields CDR1 SNHLY and CDR2 FYNNEI. V dropped 7 bases and J dropped 0 bases, with 7 bases sitting between them. This CDR3 is built from 13 residues. CDR3 nucleotide sequence: TGTGCCAGCACCAGTTACTCTGGAAACACCATATATTTT. It encodes CASTSYSGNTIYF.

This clonotype was detected many times. The chain recombines TRBV4-3 with TRBJ2-7; 9 nucleotides agree with TRBD1. Germline V lookup: CDR1 LGHNA, CDR2 YSLEER. The CDR3 extends over 15 amino acids. V trimming: 0 bases; J trimming: 2 bases; junction bases outside the gene matches: 2. CDR3 DNA: TGCGCCAGCAGCCAAGAGGGACAGGGTGCCTACGAGCAGTACTTC. Translation: CASSQEGQGAYEQYF.